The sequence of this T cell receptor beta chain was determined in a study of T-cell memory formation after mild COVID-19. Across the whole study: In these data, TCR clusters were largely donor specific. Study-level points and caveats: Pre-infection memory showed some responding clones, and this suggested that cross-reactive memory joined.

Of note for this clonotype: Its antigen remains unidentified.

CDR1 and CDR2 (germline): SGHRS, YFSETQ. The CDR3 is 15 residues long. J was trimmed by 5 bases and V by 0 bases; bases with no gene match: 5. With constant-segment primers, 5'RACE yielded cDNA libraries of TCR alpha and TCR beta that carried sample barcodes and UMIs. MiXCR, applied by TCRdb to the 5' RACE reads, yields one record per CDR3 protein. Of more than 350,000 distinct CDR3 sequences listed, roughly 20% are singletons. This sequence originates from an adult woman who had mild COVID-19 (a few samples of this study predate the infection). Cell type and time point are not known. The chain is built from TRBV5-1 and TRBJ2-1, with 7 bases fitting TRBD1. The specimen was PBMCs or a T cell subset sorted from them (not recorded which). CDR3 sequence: CASSLEGQNNNEQFF. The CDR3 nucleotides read TGCGCCAGCAGCTTGGAGGGACAGAACAACAATGAGCAGTTCTTC.